One and the same sample provided the 31 T cell receptor beta chains below, sequenced in a study of cytomegalovirus exposure and HLA in healthy donors. In the PCR, 60 Vbeta and 13 Jbeta primers were used. Data came from immunoSEQ multiplex PCR; TCRdb stores just in-frame clones and leaves some out. Of 91,000 or so clones listed, roughly 72% were seen once; the top ten hold approximately 5.6%. The sample consisted of PBMCs. These receptors all stem from a man younger than 45 in good health and CMV-seropositive.

The rearrangement joins TRBV27 to TRBJ1-1; D is perhaps TRBD1 (6 bases). CDR3 length: 14 amino acids. Germline CDR1 is MNHEY and CDR2 is SMNVEV (reference sequence). The V end was cut by 5 bases, the J end by 3 bases, with 13 bases between. The CDR3 sequence is CASSQQGIYTEAFF. Written as DNA, the CDR3 is TGTGCCAGCAGTCAACAGGGCATATACACTGAAGCTTTCTTT.

The rearrangement links TRBV6-6 to TRBJ1-6, with 8 bases aligning to TRBD1. This CDR3 has 15 amino acids. CDR1 is MNHNY, CDR2 SVGAGI, per germline (reference sequence). With 4 bases clipped from V and 10 bases from J, the junction kept 9 bases outside the gene matches. CDR3: CASSFPGTGGSPLHF. The CDR3 coding sequence is TGTGCCAGCAGTTTTCCCGGGACAGGCGGGTCACCCCTCCACTTT.

The chain is built from TRBV5-1 and TRBJ2-5; 7 bases match TRBD1. TRBJ2-7 matches the DNA end more closely, so the J call is doubtful. The CDR3 extends over 13 amino acids. Per germline, CDR1 SGHRS and CDR2 YFSETQ. CDR3 in amino acids: CASSVSQGYEQYF. The CDR3 region has the DNA TGCGCCAGCAGCGTCTCACAGGGGTACGAGCAGTACTTC.

The rearrangement joins TRBV10-3 to TRBJ2-1, with 10 bases fitting TRBD2. The CDR3 covers 16 residues. Trimming at V came to 8 bases and at J to 2 bases, leaving 9 bases not matched to a gene. Looked up from germline, CDR1 is ENHRY and CDR2 is SYGVKD. CDR3 DNA sequence: TGTGCCATCGGCTCGCTAGCGGGAGAAACCTACAATGAGCAGTTCTTC. Translating it yields CAIGSLAGETYNEQFF.

The sample holds one count of this clone. The V call is TRBV4-3, the J call TRBJ2-7; no clear D. Germline values: CDR1 LGHNA, CDR2 YSLEER. This CDR3 has 14 amino acids. V gave up 0 bases and J gave up 3 bases, with 9 bases separating them. In DNA, the CDR3 is TGCGCCAGCAGCCAAGAAGGCTCGGGCTACGAGCAGTACTTC. Residues: CASSQEGSGYEQYF.

The chain couples TRBV11-2 to TRBJ2-2; 9 bases map to TRBD1. This CDR3 region has 15 residues. V lost 4 bases, J lost 1 base, and 1 base stayed unmatched. Germline lookup yields CDR1 SGHAT and CDR2 FQNNGV. CDR3: CASSWDRVNTGELFF. For the CDR3, the DNA is TGTGCCAGCAGCTGGGACAGGGTGAACACCGGGGAGCTGTTTTTT.

The chain combines TRBV18 with TRBJ1-5; 8 bases are shared with TRBD1. The CDR3 totals 15 residues. Per the germline V gene, CDR1 is KGHSH and CDR2 is LQKENI. Losses at the gene ends were 1 base for V and 4 bases for J; bases not matched to a gene: 3. CDR3 DNA sequence: TGTGCCAGCTCACCACGACAGGGGAGGAATCAGCCCCAGCATTTT. As protein: CASSPRQGRNQPQHF.

This chain connects TRBV7-9 to TRBJ1-2; D possibly corresponds to TRBD1 (5 bases). The V and J ends lost 4 bases and 0 bases respectively, with 6 bases between them. This CDR3 comprises 13 residues. Germline assignment: CDR1 SEHNR and CDR2 FQNEAQ (reference sequence). This CDR3 is CASSWGANYGYTF. CDR3 in DNA: TGTGCCAGCAGCTGGGGCGCTAACTATGGCTACACCTTC.

J is TRBJ1-5 and V is TRBV6-6; D gene unclear. Germline V CDR1 and CDR2: MNHNY, SVGAGI (reference sequence). The CDR3 consists of 14 residues. V gave up 8 bases and J gave up 0 bases, with 11 bases separating them. The CDR3 region is CASEVTASNQPQHF. For the CDR3, the DNA is TGTGCCAGCGAGGTAACTGCTAGCAATCAGCCCCAGCATTTT.

The chain links TRBV5-1 to TRBJ1-3, with 10 positions matching TRBD1. Germline assignment: CDR1 SGHRS and CDR2 YFSETQ. With V trimmed by 3 bases and J by 4 bases, 4 bases remained unmatched. CDR3 size: 15 residues. CDR3 DNA sequence: TGCGCCAGCAGCTGGGACAGGGGATCAGGAAACACCATATATTTT. Protein sequence: CASSWDRGSGNTIYF.

The gene calls are TRBV7-9 and TRBJ2-7, with 7 bases matching TRBD2. CDR1 is SEHNR and CDR2 is FQNEAQ in the germline V gene (reference sequence). The junction had 9 bases not matched to a gene; V was cut back by 5 bases and J by 5 bases. The CDR3 has 14 residues. The chain's CDR3 is CASSITLAGDEQYF. CDR3 DNA sequence: TGTGCCAGCAGCATCACCTTGGCGGGGGACGAGCAGTACTTC. Complete variable domain (other parts from reference TRBV7-9 and TRBJ2-7): DTGVSQNPRHKITKRGQNVTFRCDPISEHNRLYWYRQTLGQGPEFLTYFQNEAQLEKSRLLSDRFSAERPKGSFSTLEIQRTEQGDSAMYLCASSITLAGDEQYFGPGTRLTVT.

The rearrangement joins TRBV19 to TRBJ2-2, with D perhaps matching TRBD2 (5 bases). In germline, CDR1 is LNHDA, CDR2 SQIVND (reference sequence). This CDR3 is 16 amino acids long. V lost 5 bases to trimming and J lost 5 bases, with 18 bases between them. The CDR3 DNA reads TGTGCCAGTAGTCCCCTAAGTTGGAGGTTGACCGGGGAGCTGTTTTTT. Encoded protein: CASSPLSWRLTGELFF.

Concerning this clone: This could be a read error, since a much larger clone is one nucleotide away. The chain combines TRBV6-5 with TRBJ1-5; D unresolved. Trimming took off 5 bases at V and 0 bases at J, with 5 bases between the two ends. Germline V gene data show CDR1 as MNHEY and CDR2 as SVGAGI. The CDR3 is 13 amino acids. The CDR3 spells CASSQVSNQPQHF. The DNA of the CDR3 is TGTGCCAGCAGTCAGGTTAGCAATCAGCCCCAGCATTTT.

The genes are TRBV5-1 and TRBJ2-7, with D perhaps matching TRBD1 (5 bases). V was shortened by 2 bases and J by 5 bases, with 11 bases between the two germline ends. The CDR3 length is 13 residues. Germline CDR1 and CDR2: SGHRS and YFSETQ. The CDR3 DNA reads TGCGCCAGCAGCTTCTCAGGGATGGACGAGCAGTACTTC. Its protein is CASSFSGMDEQYF.

V and J are TRBV28 and TRBJ1-4; possible D gene TRBD1, 5 bases. CDR1 and CDR2 (germline): MDHEN, SYDVKM. Trimming shortened V by 4 bases and J by 5 bases, and 11 bases separated the two germline ends. This CDR3 contains 14 residues. The CDR3 sequence: CASSSGTLNEKLFF. The CDR3 nucleotides read TGTGCCAGCAGTTCCGGGACTCTGAATGAAAAACTGTTTTTT.

The chain couples TRBV5-8 to TRBJ1-2; 7 bases align to TRBD1. V gave up 4 bases and J gave up 8 bases; unmatched junction bases: 8. This CDR3 has 13 amino acids. CDR1 and CDR2 (germline): SGHTS, YDEGEE. CDR3 residues: CASSLGQAWGYTF. As DNA, the CDR3 is TGTGCCAGCAGCCTCGGACAGGCCTGGGGCTACACCTTC.

The chain employs TRBV28 and TRBJ1-6; 9 nucleotides agree with TRBD1. Per germline, CDR1 MDHEN and CDR2 SYDVKM. V trimming: 3 bases; J trimming: 7 bases; junction bases outside the gene matches: 4. The CDR3 totals 15 residues. CDR3 in amino acids: CASSFGDRVNSPLHF. CDR3 DNA sequence: TGTGCCAGCAGTTTTGGGGACAGGGTGAATTCACCCCTCCACTTT.

This clone was seen only once. The gene calls are TRBV6-1 and TRBJ2-7; 7 bases line up with TRBD1. Per germline, CDR1 MNHNS and CDR2 SASEGT. V dropped 7 bases and J dropped 7; count of bases not matched to a gene: 13. CDR3 length equals 14 residues. Here the CDR3 reads CASIPTGLSWEQYF. CDR3 nucleotide sequence: TGTGCCAGCATCCCGACAGGGCTCTCCTGGGAGCAGTACTTC.

The chain employs TRBV19 and TRBJ1-5, with D uncertain. V lost 7 bases to trimming and J lost 2 bases, with 15 bases between them. Germline loops: CDR1 LNHDA, CDR2 SQIVND (reference sequence). The CDR3 has 15 residues. The CDR3 nucleotides are TGTGCCAGTACCATGGAAAGGGAGGGCAATCAGCCCCAGCATTTT. This translates into CASTMEREGNQPQHF.

This chain connects TRBV6-5 to TRBJ1-1, with D possibly TRBD1 on 6 matching bases. This CDR3 comprises 16 residues. Germline V lookup: CDR1 MNHEY, CDR2 SVGAGI. V lost 0 bases, J lost 4 bases, and 15 bases lay in between. The CDR3: CASSYSGVGAGTEAFF. The CDR3 bases are TGTGCCAGCAGTTACTCGGGGGTGGGGGCTGGCACTGAAGCTTTCTTT.

The chain links TRBV19 to TRBJ1-4, with a weak D call TRBD1 (5 bases). The CDR3 extends over 11 amino acids. Germline V lookup: CDR1 LNHDA, CDR2 SQIVND (reference sequence). The V gene lost 6 bases and the J gene lost 8 bases, with 7 bases spanning the gap. CDR3 loop: CASRQAEKLFF. As DNA, the CDR3 is TGTGCCAGTAGACAGGCCGAAAAACTGTTTTTT.

CDR3 amino acids: CASSTRTESNQPQHF. The CDR3 DNA sequence: TGTGCCAGTAGTACCCGGACAGAGAGCAATCAGCCCCAGCATTTT. J is TRBJ1-5 and V is TRBV19; D is perhaps TRBD1 (6 bases). This CDR3 comprises 15 residues. Deletions cut 4 bases from V and 1 base from J, with 11 bases between. CDR1 and CDR2 from the germline V gene are LNHDA and SQIVND (reference sequence).

This chain links TRBV5-4 with TRBJ2-5; possibly TRBD1 for D (6 bases). CDR1 SGHNT and CDR2 YYREEE come from the germline V gene (reference sequence). V dropped 1 base and J dropped 5 bases, with 9 bases sitting between them. This CDR3 is built from 13 residues. CDR3 in amino acids: CASSLTGYETQYF. The CDR3 DNA reads as TGTGCCAGCAGCTTGACAGGGTATGAGACCCAGTACTTC.

The chain uses TRBV29-1 and TRBJ1-2, with 9 bases fitting TRBD1. The V and J ends lost 7 bases and 5 bases, in that order; junction bases with no gene match: 11. Looked up from germline, CDR1 is SQVTM and CDR2 is ANQGSEA. The CDR3 extends over 14 amino acids. The CDR3 sequence is CSARVGDRVYGYTF. The DNA of the CDR3 is TGCAGCGCCCGCGTCGGGGACAGGGTATATGGCTACACCTTC.

V and J are TRBV28 and TRBJ1-5; TRBD1 matches at 8 bases. Germline V CDR1 and CDR2: MDHEN, SYDVKM. V lost 10 bases and J lost 4; bases outside the gene matches: 6. The CDR3 consists of 13 residues. CDR3 amino acids: CATRDRTNQPQHF. CDR3 nucleotides: TGTGCCACTCGGGACAGGACGAATCAGCCCCAGCATTTT.

This chain connects TRBV9 to TRBJ2-1; weak D call: TRBD2 (5 bases). V was pared by 3 bases and J by 3 bases, with 7 bases between. CDR1 and CDR2 from the germline V gene are SGDLS and YYNGEE. This CDR3 is 13 amino acids long. The CDR3 protein is CASSGRDYNEQFF. CDR3 nucleotides: TGTGCCAGCAGCGGCCGGGACTACAATGAGCAGTTCTTC.

This chain connects TRBV5-4 to TRBJ2-7, with 7 bases identical to TRBD1. The CDR3 extends over 13 amino acids. J lost 5 bases, V lost 5 bases, and 7 bases had no gene match. Germline V lookup: CDR1 SGHNT, CDR2 YYREEE (reference sequence). CDR3 in amino acids: CASSGGQQDEQYF. The CDR3 DNA is TGTGCCAGCAGTGGGGGACAGCAAGACGAGCAGTACTTC.

The rearrangement uses TRBV19 and TRBJ2-7; 8 positions agree with TRBD2. Germline V lookup: CDR1 LNHDA, CDR2 SQIVND (reference sequence). With 6 bases clipped from V and 1 base from J, the junction kept 2 bases outside the gene matches. The CDR3 totals 13 residues. The CDR3 reads CASRERGSYEQYF. CDR3 nucleotides: TGTGCCAGTAGGGAGCGGGGGTCCTACGAGCAGTACTTC. The full variable domain, with the rest looked up from reference TRBV19 and TRBJ2-7, is DGGITQSPKYLFRKEGQNVTLSCEQNLNHDAMYWYRQDPGQGLRLIYYSQIVNDFQKGDIAEGYSVSREKKESFPLTVTSAQKNPTAFYLCASRERGSYEQYFGPGTRLTVT.

This chain connects TRBV27 to TRBJ2-7, with TRBD2 matching over 8 bases. J lost 2 bases, V lost 6 bases, and 6 bases had no gene match. The CDR3 has 14 residues. Germline CDR1 and CDR2: MNHEY and SMNVEV (reference sequence). The CDR3 loop is CASRIAGTAYEQYF. The DNA of the CDR3 is TGTGCCAGCAGAATAGCGGGAACCGCCTACGAGCAGTACTTC.

The V call is TRBV5-4, the J call TRBJ1-2; TRBD1 matches at 9 bases. The germline V gene has CDR1 SGHNT and CDR2 YYREEE (reference sequence). The CDR3 consists of 16 residues. The ends lost 4 bases at V and 4 bases at J; junction bases unmatched: 11. The CDR3 DNA reads as TGTGCCAGCAGCGGGGGGGGGACAGGGAAGGCCTATGGCTACACCTTC. Protein sequence: CASSGGGTGKAYGYTF.

The chain links TRBV5-1 to TRBJ2-1, with a weak D call TRBD1 (5 bases). The CDR3 extends over 13 amino acids. Trimming cost V 4 bases and J 4 bases, with 9 bases left between them. Germline V gives CDR1 SGHRS, CDR2 YFSETQ. CDR3 bases: TGCGCCAGCAGCCCGACAGCGTACAATGAGCAGTTCTTC. Encoded protein: CASSPTAYNEQFF.